This T cell receptor beta chain came from a study of CD8+CD57+ T cells in acquired aplastic anemia. About the research overall: Across the sorted CD4+ and CD8+ cells, DNA amounts averaged approximately 3.1 ug. Study-wide results and caveats: Patients and controls had in common twenty-nine CD8+ CDR3 sequences.

All sequencing subjects had displayed CD8+CD57+ cell expansion on flow cytometry. Patients uniformly had severe acquired aplastic anemia. Blood sampling was performed on the patients, and none of them had received therapy by then. The template used for profiling TCR beta VDJ and CDR3 was genomic DNA. TCRdb processed the reads anew with MiXCR; each CDR3 protein has one entry. The sample carries some 150,000 distinct CDR3 sequences, 71% recorded once. This clonotype appeared many times. Its antigen remains unidentified. The source material was sorted CD4+, CD8+, or CD8+CD57+ T cells (not recorded which) from PBMCs. The origin of this receptor is a human donor with aplastic anemia.

The CDR3 spells CASSYSVGTGQETQYF. CDR3 coding DNA: TGTGCCAGCAGTTACTCGGTCGGGACAGGGCAAGAGACCCAGTACTTC. The chain recombines TRBV6-5 with TRBJ2-5; 9 bases are a match to TRBD1. Germline V CDR1 and CDR2: MNHEY, SVGAGI. The CDR3 is 16 amino acids. Trimming cost V 0 bases and J 2 bases; bases outside gene matches: 4.